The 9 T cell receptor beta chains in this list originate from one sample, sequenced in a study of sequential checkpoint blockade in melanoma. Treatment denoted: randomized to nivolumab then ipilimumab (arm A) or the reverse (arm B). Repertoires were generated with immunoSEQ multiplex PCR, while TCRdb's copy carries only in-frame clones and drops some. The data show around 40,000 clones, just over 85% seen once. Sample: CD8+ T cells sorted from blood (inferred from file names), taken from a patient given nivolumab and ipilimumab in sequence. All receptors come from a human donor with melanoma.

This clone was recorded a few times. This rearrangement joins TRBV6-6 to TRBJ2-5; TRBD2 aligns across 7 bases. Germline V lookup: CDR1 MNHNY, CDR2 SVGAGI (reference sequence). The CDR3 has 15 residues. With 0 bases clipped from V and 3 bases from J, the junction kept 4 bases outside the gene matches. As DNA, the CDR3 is TGTGCCAGCAGTTACTCGGCTAGCGGTAAAGAGACCCAGTACTTC. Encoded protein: CASSYSASGKETQYF.

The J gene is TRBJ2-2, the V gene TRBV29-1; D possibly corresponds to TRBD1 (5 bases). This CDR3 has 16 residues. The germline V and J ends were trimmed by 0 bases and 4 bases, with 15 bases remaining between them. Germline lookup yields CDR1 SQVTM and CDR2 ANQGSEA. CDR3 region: CSVEDQTDDGTGELFF. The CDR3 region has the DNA TGCAGCGTTGAAGATCAGACAGACGATGGCACCGGGGAGCTGTTTTTT.

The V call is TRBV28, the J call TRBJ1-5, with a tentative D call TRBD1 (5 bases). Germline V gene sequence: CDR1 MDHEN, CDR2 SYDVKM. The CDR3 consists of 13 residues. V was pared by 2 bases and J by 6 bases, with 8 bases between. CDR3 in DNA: TGTGCCAGCAGTTTACAGGGCGGTCAGCCCCAGCATTTT. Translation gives CASSLQGGQPQHF. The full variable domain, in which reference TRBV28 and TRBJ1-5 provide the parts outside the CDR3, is DVKVTQSSRYLVKRTGEKVFLECVQDMDHENMFWYRQDPGLGLRLIYFSYDVKMKEKGDIPEGYSVSREKKERFSLILESASTNQTSMYLCASSLQGGQPQHFGDGTRLSIL.

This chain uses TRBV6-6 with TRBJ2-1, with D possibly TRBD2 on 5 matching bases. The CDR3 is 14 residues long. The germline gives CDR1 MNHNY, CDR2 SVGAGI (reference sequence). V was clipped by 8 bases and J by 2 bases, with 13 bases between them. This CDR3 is CASADEGTYNEQFF. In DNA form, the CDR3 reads TGTGCCAGCGCCGACGAGGGCACCTACAATGAGCAGTTCTTC.

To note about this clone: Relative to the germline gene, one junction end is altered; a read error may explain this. CDR3 DNA: TGTGCCGGCAGCCCGGGACAGGGGAACGAGCAGTACTTC. Translated, it gives CAGSPGQGNEQYF. This rearrangement joins TRBV7-8 to TRBJ2-7; 10 bases are shared with TRBD1. The germline V gene encodes CDR1 SGHVS and CDR2 FQNEAQ. The CDR3 runs 13 residues.

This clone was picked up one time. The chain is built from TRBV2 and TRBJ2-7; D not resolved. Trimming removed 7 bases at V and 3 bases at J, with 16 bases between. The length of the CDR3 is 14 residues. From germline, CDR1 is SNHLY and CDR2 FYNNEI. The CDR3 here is CASIQVTSFYEQYF. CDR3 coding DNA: TGTGCCAGCATCCAGGTCACCTCCTTCTACGAGCAGTACTTC.

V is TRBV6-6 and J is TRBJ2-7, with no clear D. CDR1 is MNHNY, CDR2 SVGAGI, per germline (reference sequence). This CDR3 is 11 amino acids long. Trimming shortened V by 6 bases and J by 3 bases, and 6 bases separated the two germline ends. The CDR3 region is CASSQDYEQYF. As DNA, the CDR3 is TGTGCCAGCAGCCAGGACTACGAGCAGTACTTC.

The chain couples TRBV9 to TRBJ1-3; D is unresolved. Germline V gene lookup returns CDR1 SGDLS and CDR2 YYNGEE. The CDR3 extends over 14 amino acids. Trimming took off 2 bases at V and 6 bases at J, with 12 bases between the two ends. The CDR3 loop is CASSVSGLANTIYF. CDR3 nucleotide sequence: TGTGCCAGCAGCGTCTCAGGATTGGCAAACACCATATATTTT.

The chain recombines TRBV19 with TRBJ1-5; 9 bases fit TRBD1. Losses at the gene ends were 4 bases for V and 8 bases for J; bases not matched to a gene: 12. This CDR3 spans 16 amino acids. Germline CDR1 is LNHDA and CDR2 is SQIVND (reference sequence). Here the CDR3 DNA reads TGTGCCAGTAGTACTCGGGACAGGGCGCGGGTGGAGCCCCAGCATTTT. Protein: CASSTRDRARVEPQHF.